The TCR beta chain under discussion was sequenced for a study of blood T cell repertoires in COVID-19. Background on the study: T cells, B-cell-depleted T cells, or PBMCs provided the cDNA or gDNA that served as material.

The germline V gene encodes CDR1 MDHEN and CDR2 SYDVKM. This CDR3 contains 15 residues. The junction had 6 bases not matched to a gene; V was cut back by 4 bases and J by 3 bases. Sequenced by immunoSEQ multiplex PCR; TCRdb stores in-frame clones only, minus some. The sample lists roughly 210,000 clones, around 87% seen once, with about 7% in the top ten. Study members were between about 18 and 100 years old and lived in over 20 US regions. This TCR came from a man aged 30-40 years in a cohort exposed to, infected with or recovered from COVID-19 (not recorded which). V usage is TRBV28 and J usage is TRBJ2-7; 10 bases are a match to TRBD2. The sequenced material came from PBMCs or T cells enriched from blood (not recorded which). The CDR3 region has the DNA TGTGCCAGCAGTTCGGTGGCTAGCGGGGGCTACGAGCAGTACTTC. This sequence encodes CASSSVASGGYEQYF.